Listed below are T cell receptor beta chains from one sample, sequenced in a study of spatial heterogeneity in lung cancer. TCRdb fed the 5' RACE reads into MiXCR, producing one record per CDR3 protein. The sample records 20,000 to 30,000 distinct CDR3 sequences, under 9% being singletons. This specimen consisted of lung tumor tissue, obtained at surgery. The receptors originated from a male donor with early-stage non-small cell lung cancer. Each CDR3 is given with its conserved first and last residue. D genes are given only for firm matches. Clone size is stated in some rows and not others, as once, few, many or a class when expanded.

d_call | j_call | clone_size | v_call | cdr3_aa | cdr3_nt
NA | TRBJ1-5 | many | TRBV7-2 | CASSLVLGNQPQHF | TGTGCCAGCAGCTTGGTCTTAGGCAATCAGCCCCAGCATTTT
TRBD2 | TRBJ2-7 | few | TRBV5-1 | CASSLGLAETYEQYF | TGCGCCAGCAGCTTGGGACTAGCGGAGACGTACGAGCAGTACTTC
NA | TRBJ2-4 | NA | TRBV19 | CASSIDDSANIQYF | TGTGCCAGTAGTATCGATGACTCTGCAAACATTCAGTACTTC
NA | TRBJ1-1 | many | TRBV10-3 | CAISRVGMNTEAFF | TGTGCCATCAGCCGCGTGGGGATGAACACTGAAGCTTTCTTT
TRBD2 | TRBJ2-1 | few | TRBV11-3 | CASSWGGSSYNEQFF | TGTGCCAGCAGCTGGGGCGGGAGCTCCTACAATGAGCAGTTCTTC
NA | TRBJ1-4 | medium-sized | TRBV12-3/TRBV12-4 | CASSRSNNEKLFF | TGTGCCAGCAGTCGGAGTAATAATGAAAAACTGTTTTTT
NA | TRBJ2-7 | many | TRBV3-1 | CASSILANEQYF | TGTGCCAGCAGTATCCTCGCGAACGAGCAGTACTTC
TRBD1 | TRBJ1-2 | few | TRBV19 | CASSIIWRTGYGYTF | TGTGCCAGTAGTATAATTTGGAGGACAGGCTATGGCTACACCTTC
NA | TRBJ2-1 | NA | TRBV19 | CASSTPWGEQFF | TGTGCCAGTAGTACCCCGTGGGGTGAGCAGTTCTTC
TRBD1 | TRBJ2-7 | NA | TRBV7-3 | CASSLRSPDRGRTYEQYF | TGTGCCAGCAGCTTAAGAAGCCCGGACAGGGGAAGAACCTACGAGCAGTACTTC
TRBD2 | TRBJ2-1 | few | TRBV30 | CAWSETSGGNEQFF | TGTGCCTGGAGCGAGACTAGCGGGGGAAATGAGCAGTTCTTC
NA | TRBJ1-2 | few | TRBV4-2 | CASSQEGGAEAGSYTF | TGTGCCAGCAGCCAAGAGGGGGGAGCGGAAGCAGGGAGCTACACCTTC
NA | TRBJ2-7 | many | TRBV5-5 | CASSLGTSSYEQYF | TGTGCCAGCAGCTTGGGCACTAGCTCCTACGAGCAGTACTTC
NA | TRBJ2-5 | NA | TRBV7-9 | CASSWGARETQYF | TGTGCCAGCAGCTGGGGGGCCCGGGAGACCCAGTACTTC
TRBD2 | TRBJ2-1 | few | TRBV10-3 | CAISGGANEQFF | TGTGCCATTAGCGGGGGGGCCAATGAGCAGTTCTTC
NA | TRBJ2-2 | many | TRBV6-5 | CASSRALRVTGELFF | TGTGCCAGCAGCCGAGCCCTCAGGGTCACCGGGGAGCTGTTTTTT
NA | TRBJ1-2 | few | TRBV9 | CASSVDSYYGYTF | TGTGCCAGCAGCGTGGACAGTTACTATGGCTACACCTTC
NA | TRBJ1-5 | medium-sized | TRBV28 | CASRYDARIRPQHF | TGTGCCAGCAGATATGACGCCAGAATACGCCCCCAGCATTTT
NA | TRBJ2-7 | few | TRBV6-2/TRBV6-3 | CASSSVPGLIYEQYF | TGTGCCAGCAGCTCGGTTCCGGGACTCATCTACGAGCAGTACTTC
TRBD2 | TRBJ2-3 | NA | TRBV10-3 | CAISELADTDTQYF | TGTGCCATCAGTGAACTAGCGGACACAGATACGCAGTATTTT
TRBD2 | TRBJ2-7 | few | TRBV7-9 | CASKELAGASGQYF | TGTGCCAGCAAGGAACTAGCGGGAGCCTCGGGGCAGTACTTC
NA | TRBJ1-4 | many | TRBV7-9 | CASSPLGGRATNEKLFF | TGTGCCAGCAGCCCACTCGGAGGACGTGCAACTAATGAAAAACTGTTTTTT
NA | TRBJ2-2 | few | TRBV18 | CASSREGGEDTGELFF | TGTGCCAGCTCACGCGAGGGGGGCGAGGACACCGGGGAGCTGTTTTTT
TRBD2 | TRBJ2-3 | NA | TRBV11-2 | CASSLGSSGGRDTQYF | TGTGCCAGCAGCTTAGGCTCTAGCGGGGGGAGAGATACGCAGTATTTT
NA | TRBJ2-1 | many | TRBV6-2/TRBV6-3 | CASSYLGRLEQFF | TGTGCCAGCAGTTACTTAGGACGGTTAGAGCAGTTCTTC
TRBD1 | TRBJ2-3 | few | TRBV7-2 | CASSSRTGGDTQYF | TGTGCCAGCAGCTCGAGGACAGGCGGGGATACGCAGTATTTT
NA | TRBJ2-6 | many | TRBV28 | CASSFPGQSGANVLTF | TGTGCCAGCAGTTTCCCCGGGCAGTCTGGGGCCAACGTCCTGACTTTC
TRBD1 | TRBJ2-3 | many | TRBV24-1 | CATSDLQGADTQYF | TGTGCCACCAGTGATTTACAGGGGGCAGATACGCAGTATTTT
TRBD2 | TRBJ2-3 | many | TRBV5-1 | CASRWGLAADTQYF | TGCGCCAGCAGGTGGGGACTAGCGGCAGATACGCAGTATTTT